The clone carrying this TCR beta chain was picked up one time. Antigen: not known. The sample is drawn from a study of vaccination and CD4 T cells after COVID-19. Study as a whole: In culture, cells were exposed to overlapping spike peptides from SARS-CoV-2, HCoV-NL63, HCoV-OC43 and HCoV-229E.

The Oncomine TCR Beta short-read assay was applied to DNA of cultured CD4+ T cells. Using the QIAamp micro DNA kit, genomic DNA was extracted from the CD4+ T cells that had been cultured. TCRdb fed the PCR reads into MiXCR, producing one record per CDR3 protein. The data contain over 15,000 distinct CDR3 sequences, over 55% of them singletons. The treatment: approximately 11-day PBMC culture with coronavirus spike peptide pools or control peptides (ViraFEST assay). Broader study findings: Spike mono-reactivity was found in 304 of the 307 vaccine-specific clones identified in convalescent patients.

The TCR originated in a human donor who had recovered from COVID-19. The sample in question was CD4+ T cells from blood, cultured in vitro, obtained after SARS-CoV-2 vaccination.

CDR3 coding DNA: TGTGCCAGTAGTATGGGGCAGGGAGACAATCAGCCCCAGCATTTT. Its translation is CASSMGQGDNQPQHF. The chain combines TRBV19 with TRBJ1-5; a weak D match, TRBD1 (5 bases). Germline V lookup: CDR1 LNHDA, CDR2 SQIVND (reference sequence). V was pared by 3 bases and J by 3 bases, with 12 bases between. The CDR3 runs 15 residues.